The clone carrying this T cell receptor beta chain was detected ten times or more. Its antigen is not identified. TCRdb called the RT-PCR reads again in MiXCR, with one record for every CDR3 protein. The table lists fewer than 750,000 distinct CDR3 sequences, 12% to 15% of them singletons, with 11% in the top ten. This specimen comes from a study of response to subunit inactivated influenza vaccine. Overall study results and limits: Few additional T cells are recruited per seasonal influenza vaccination, authors suggested.

This sequence was found in a man over 45 who received an inactivated influenza vaccine. Sequencing used PBMCs from blood, obtained 11 to 12 days after vaccination.

The CDR3 sequence is CASSLEGSVGELFF. As DNA, the CDR3 is TGTGCCAGCAGCTTGGAGGGGTCAGTCGGGGAGCTGTTTTTT. This chain uses TRBV7-9 with TRBJ2-2; D is perhaps TRBD2 (6 bases). There are 14 residues in the CDR3. Deletions cut 3 bases from V and 7 bases from J, with 12 bases between. Looked up from germline, CDR1 is SEHNR and CDR2 is FQNEAQ (reference sequence).